Below are 20 T cell receptor beta chains sequenced from a single sample in a study of blood T cell repertoires in COVID-19. Measured with immunoSEQ multiplex PCR; TCRdb has only the in-frame clones, and not every one. The data hold roughly 25,000 clones, with about 90% observed a single time. The material sequenced was peripheral blood. The receptors derive from a man between 65 and 85 years old with active COVID-19.

The chain joins TRBV9 to TRBJ2-5, with 9 bases identical to TRBD1. Trimming removed 3 bases from V and 1 base from J; junction bases left unmatched: 1. The CDR3 consists of 14 residues. The germline gives CDR1 SGDLS, CDR2 YYNGEE. CDR3 loop: CASSEQGAQETQYF. The CDR3 bases are TGTGCCAGCAGCGAACAGGGGGCCCAAGAGACCCAGTACTTC.

The chain uses TRBV7-5 and TRBJ1-6. TRBV7-5 is a pseudogene locus. This CDR3 comprises 12 residues. The CDR3, as DNA: TGTGCCAGAAGCTTACGGGATTCACCCCTCCACTTT. This encodes CARSLRDSPLHF.

This chain uses TRBV10-3 with TRBJ1-6, with 9 positions matching TRBD1. Germline V gene sequence: CDR1 ENHRY, CDR2 SYGVKD. V gave up 10 bases and J gave up 6 bases; unmatched junction bases: 4. This CDR3 has 13 amino acids. In nucleotides, the CDR3 is TGTGCCAATGGGACAGGGTTTAATTCACCCCTCCACTTT. Amino acid sequence: CANGTGFNSPLHF.

The chain is built from TRBV24-1 and TRBJ1-2; 8 bases align to TRBD1. The V gene's germline CDR1 is KGHDR and CDR2 SFDVKD. This CDR3 comprises 17 residues. The ends lost 2 bases at V and 1 base at J; junction bases unmatched: 8. For the CDR3, the DNA is TGTGCCACCAGTGATTCAGGGCTTGGACAGGGTAACTATGGCTACACCTTC. Residues: CATSDSGLGQGNYGYTF.

Only one count was recorded for this clone. CDR3 nucleotide sequence: TGTGCCAGTAGTATAATCGCCCGGAGCTCTGGAAACACCATATATTTT. Amino acid sequence: CASSIIARSSGNTIYF. V usage is TRBV19 and J usage is TRBJ1-3; D uncertain. In germline, CDR1 is LNHDA, CDR2 SQIVND (reference sequence). The V and J ends lost 2 bases and 0 bases respectively, with 11 bases between them. The CDR3 extends over 16 amino acids.

The gene calls are TRBV5-8 and TRBJ2-3; 12 bases align to TRBD1. The V gene's germline CDR1 is SGHTS and CDR2 YDEGEE. This CDR3 has 15 amino acids. Trimming removed 10 bases from V and 6 bases from J; junction bases left unmatched: 12. The CDR3 region has the DNA TGTGCCCCCGCTCCGGGACAGGGGGCGTTTGATACGCAGTATTTT. It encodes CAPAPGQGAFDTQYF.

With respect to this clone: This specimen includes other DNA sequences encoding the same CDR3. This rearrangement joins TRBV5-1 to TRBJ2-1; TRBD2 might be the D (5 bases). CDR3 length equals 13 residues. CDR1 and CDR2 from the germline V gene are SGHRS and YFSETQ. The V gene lost 3 bases and the J gene lost 3 bases, with 7 bases spanning the gap. The CDR3 DNA is TGCGCCAGCAGCTCCGGAGGCTACAATGAGCAGTTCTTC. As protein: CASSSGGYNEQFF.

In this sample, this clone turned up a few times. CDR3 loop: CASSTTSQPQHF. The CDR3, as DNA: TGTGCCAGCAGCACCACCAGTCAGCCCCAGCATTTT. The chain is built from TRBV7-9 and TRBJ1-5; no clear D gene. The CDR3 length is 12 residues. Trimming pared 5 bases from V and 6 bases from J, leaving 8 bases between. Germline values: CDR1 SEHNR, CDR2 FQNEAQ (reference sequence).

The V and J genes are TRBV18 and TRBJ1-3, with TRBD1 matching 7 bases. CDR1 is KGHSH and CDR2 is LQKENI in the germline V gene. V dropped 2 bases and J dropped 7; count of bases not matched to a gene: 11. The CDR3 length is 16 residues. The CDR3 region has the DNA TGTGCCAGCTCACCAGACTTGGGACAGTCCCGGAACACCATATATTTT. Translating gives CASSPDLGQSRNTIYF. Together with reference TRBV18 and TRBJ1-3, the CDR3 gives the full variable domain: NAGVMQNPRHLVRRRGQEARLRCSPMKGHSHVYWYRQLPEEGLKFMVYLQKENIIDESGMPKERFSAEFPKEGPSILRIQQVVRGDSAAYFCASSPDLGQSRNTIYFGEGSWLTVV.

This chain joins TRBV3-1 (or the pseudogene TRBV3-2) and TRBJ2-1; 11 bases fit TRBD1. This CDR3 comprises 17 residues. Germline V lookup: CDR1 LGHDT, CDR2 YNNKEL (reference sequence). V lost 5 bases and J lost 5; bases outside the gene matches: 11. Here the CDR3 reads CASSSGTGGIRNNEQFF. In DNA, the CDR3 is TGTGCCAGCAGCTCCGGGACAGGGGGAATAAGGAACAATGAGCAGTTCTTC.

The CDR3 DNA sequence: TGTGCCAGCAGCCGCGGGACAGGACCAGATACGCAGTATTTT. Encoded protein: CASSRGTGPDTQYF. The rearrangement joins TRBV7-9 to TRBJ2-3; 8 bases agree with TRBD1. Germline-derived CDR1 and CDR2 are SEHNR and FQNEAQ (reference sequence). The trim removed 5 bases at V and 4 bases at J, leaving 5 bases unmatched. The CDR3 totals 14 residues.

J is TRBJ2-7 and V is TRBV6-5; D perhaps matches TRBD1 (6 bases). Germline CDR1 is MNHEY and CDR2 is SVGAGI. V lost 4 bases to trimming and J lost 6 bases, with 16 bases between them. The CDR3 loop spans 14 amino acids. The CDR3 DNA reads TGTGCCAGCAGTTTCCAGGGGCGGACGGTCGAGCAGTACTTC. It encodes CASSFQGRTVEQYF.

The chain has TRBV7-9 and TRBJ2-6, with a tentative D call TRBD2 (6 bases). This CDR3 has 15 amino acids. Trimming left V 5 bases short and J 0 bases short, with 8 bases between. In germline, CDR1 is SEHNR, CDR2 FQNEAQ (reference sequence). This CDR3 reads CASSRLGSGANVLTF. The CDR3 DNA sequence: TGTGCCAGCAGCCGACTAGGCTCTGGGGCCAACGTCCTGACTTTC.

This clone is medium-sized. The V and J genes are TRBV19 and TRBJ2-7; tentatively, D is TRBD1 (6 bases). V dropped 6 bases and J dropped 9 bases, with 24 bases sitting between them. Germline assignment: CDR1 LNHDA and CDR2 SQIVND (reference sequence). CDR3 size: 15 residues. The CDR3 DNA is TGTGCCAGTAGCGGATCACAGGGATCGAGTCGGGGGCAGTACTTC. Residues: CASSGSQGSSRGQYF. Supplemented by reference TRBV19 and TRBJ2-7, the full variable domain reads DGGITQSPKYLFRKEGQNVTLSCEQNLNHDAMYWYRQDPGQGLRLIYYSQIVNDFQKGDIAEGYSVSREKKESFPLTVTSAQKNPTAFYLCASSGSQGSSRGQYFGPGTRLTVT.

The J gene is TRBJ2-7, the V gene TRBV4-2, with 10 bases fitting TRBD2. The germline gives CDR1 LGHNA, CDR2 YNFKEQ. Trimming at V came to 4 bases and at J to 2 bases, leaving 8 bases not matched to a gene. The CDR3 totals 16 residues. The DNA of the CDR3 is TGTGCCAGCAGCCCTAGGTCACTAGCGGGAACCTACGAGCAGTACTTC. Amino acids: CASSPRSLAGTYEQYF.

The genes are TRBV5-1 and TRBJ2-2, with a weak D call TRBD1 (5 bases). CDR3 length: 12 residues. Germline CDR1 reads SGHRS; CDR2 reads YFSETQ. Trimming removed 6 bases from V and 3 bases from J, with 6 bases in between. The CDR3 bases are TGCGCCAGCACCAGGGACACCGGGGAGCTGTTTTTT. As protein: CASTRDTGELFF. Variable domain in full (rest from reference TRBV5-1 and TRBJ2-2): KAGVTQTPRYLIKTRGQQVTLSCSPISGHRSVSWYQQTPGQGLQFLFEYFSETQRNKGNFPGRFSGRQFSNSRSEMNVSTLELGDSALYLCASTRDTGELFFGEGSRLTVL.

The chain employs TRBV18 and TRBJ2-1; D might be TRBD1 (6 bases). CDR1 and CDR2 from the germline V gene are KGHSH and LQKENI. This CDR3 comprises 15 residues. Trimming left V 1 base short and J 3 bases short, with 10 bases between. The CDR3 loop is CASSPRDIFYNEQFF. DNA for the CDR3: TGTGCCAGCTCACCACGGGACATTTTCTACAATGAGCAGTTCTTC.

The sample holds one count of this clone. This rearrangement joins TRBV28 to TRBJ1-2; the D gene is possibly TRBD1 (6 bases). The CDR3 covers 13 residues. With 0 bases removed from V and 4 bases from J, the gap between germline ends came to 6 bases. Germline loops: CDR1 MDHEN, CDR2 SYDVKM. This CDR3 reads CASSLWDSYGYTF. CDR3 nucleotide sequence: TGTGCCAGCAGTTTATGGGACAGCTATGGCTACACCTTC.

This rearrangement joins TRBV5-6 to TRBJ2-3, with D possibly matching TRBD1 (5 bases). Germline V gene data show CDR1 as SGHDT and CDR2 as YYEEEE. V dropped 5 bases and J dropped 2 bases, with 15 bases sitting between them. The CDR3 covers 15 residues. CDR3 region: CASSFPLTVTDTQYF. CDR3 bases: TGTGCCAGCAGTTTCCCGCTGACAGTCACAGATACGCAGTATTTT.

This chain uses TRBV28 with TRBJ1-6; D might be TRBD1 (6 bases). The germline CDR1 and CDR2 sequences are MDHEN and SYDVKM. V dropped 5 bases and J dropped 10 bases, with 15 bases sitting between them. This CDR3 is built from 14 residues. CDR3 in DNA: TGTGCCAGCAGTCCCACAGGGCTTAGGTCACCCCTCCACTTT. Residues: CASSPTGLRSPLHF.